This T cell receptor beta chain was documented in a study of blood T cell repertoires in COVID-19. The protocol was immunoSEQ multiplex PCR, while the TCRdb copy is restricted to in-frame clones and leaves out a portion. This sample carries hundreds of thousands of clones, 85% to 90% of them seen once, and the ten largest clones take 3.5% to 4%. The CDR3 spans 13 residues. The V segment lost 5 bases and the J segment 7 bases; nucleotides outside the gene matches: 5. CDR1 is MDHEN and CDR2 is SYDVKM in the germline V gene. Source material: PBMCs or T cells enriched from blood (not recorded which). The chain employs TRBV28 and TRBJ1-2; 9 bases agree with TRBD1. The receptor was derived from a woman in her 30s with acute COVID-19. This CDR3 reads CASSRGQGVGYTF. The CDR3 bases are TGTGCCAGCAGTAGGGGACAGGGCGTTGGCTACACCTTC.